Shown below are 2 T cell receptor beta chains from a single sample sequenced in a study of molecular identifiers for immune sequencing clone quantification. TCRdb re-analysed the PCR reads in MiXCR, keeping a single row per CDR3 protein. The sample lists about 640,000 distinct CDR3 sequences, roughly 21% occurring once. The sequenced sample consisted of naive CD8+ T cells from blood, with Jurkat cell RNA spiked in. The subset was: FACS-sorted CD8+CD4-CCR7+CD45RA+ naive T cells. Receptors were obtained from a human donor in good health. Some libraries in this study had Jurkat cell RNA spiked in.

This clonotype occurred a few times. This chain connects TRBV7-9 to TRBJ2-7; D possibly uses TRBD1 or TRBD2 (5 bases each). Germline CDR1 SEHNR, CDR2 FQNEAQ (reference sequence). The CDR3 has 12 residues. V was cut by 5 bases and J by 6 bases, with 11 bases left in between. CDR3 sequence: CASSPGAFEQYF. The DNA for the CDR3 is TGTGCCAGCAGCCCCGGGGCGTTCGAGCAGTACTTC. The variable domain in full, with the rest retrieved from reference TRBV7-9 and TRBJ2-7, is DTGVSQNPRHKITKRGQNVTFRCDPISEHNRLYWYRQTLGQGPEFLTYFQNEAQLEKSRLLSDRFSAERPKGSFSTLEIQRTEQGDSAMYLCASSPGAFEQYFGPGTRLTVT.

A remark on this clonotype: The conserved closing phenylalanine or tryptophan is absent in this CDR3, likely reflecting a read error. This sequence joins TRBV18 and TRBJ2-7; the D gene is possibly TRBD1 (6 bases). There are 16 residues in the CDR3. V lost 3 bases and J lost 0, with 15 bases in between. Germline V gene sequence: CDR1 KGHSH, CDR2 LQKENI. The CDR3 DNA reads as TGTGCCAGCTCACCCCGAGAAACAGGGACCTCCTACGAGCAGTACCTC. Protein: CASSPRETGTSYEQYL.